One sample yielded the 10 T cell receptor beta chains listed below, sequenced in a study of T-cell reconstitution after alpha-beta-depleted transplantation in children. The library targeted TCRbeta and was prepared with unique molecular identifiers. MiXCR was run by TCRdb on the PCR reads, yielding one entry per CDR3 protein. Here the sample spans around 100,000 distinct CDR3 sequences, approximately 6% being singletons. The sample here was PBMCs, mostly from graft donor cells, taken 60 days after TCRalphabeta/CD19-depleted stem cell transplant. These receptors came from a female patient aged 2-9 years who had a stem cell transplant for Fanconi anemia, so the T cells may come from the graft donor.

The CDR3: CASKLAPRDGNTIYF. In DNA form, the CDR3 reads TGCGCCAGCAAGCTGGCGCCTCGAGATGGAAACACCATATATTTT. The J gene is TRBJ1-3, the V gene TRBV5-1, with unresolved D. The CDR3 is made up of 15 amino acids. Trimming removed 6 bases at V and 3 bases at J, with 16 bases between. The V gene's germline CDR1 is SGHRS and CDR2 YFSETQ.

The V gene is TRBV27, the J gene TRBJ2-5; D gene ambiguous. This CDR3 spans 15 amino acids. The germline CDR1 and CDR2 sequences are MNHEY and SMNVEV (reference sequence). With 2 bases removed from V and 1 base from J, the gap between germline ends came to 11 bases. The DNA of the CDR3 is TGTGCCAGCAGTTTAGGCGGAGCAGGCCAAGAGACCCAGTACTTC. This encodes CASSLGGAGQETQYF.

This clonotype appeared many times. The chain employs TRBV3-1 and TRBJ2-5; D is unresolved. V was pared by 8 bases and J by 5 bases, with 18 bases between. The germline gives CDR1 LGHDT, CDR2 YNNKEL (reference sequence). The length of the CDR3 is 14 residues. CDR3 amino acids: CASYHSGQGETQYF. CDR3 coding DNA: TGTGCCAGCTATCACAGTGGCCAAGGGGAGACCCAGTACTTC.

This clonotype was picked up many times. The V call is TRBV29-1, the J call TRBJ2-1, with TRBD2 matching 10 bases. The ends lost 5 bases at V and 0 bases at J; junction bases unmatched: 1. The CDR3 runs 14 residues. Per the germline V gene, CDR1 is SQVTM and CDR2 is ANQGSEA. CDR3 residues: CSVSGRGSYNEQFF. The CDR3 DNA sequence: TGCAGCGTTAGCGGGAGGGGCTCCTACAATGAGCAGTTCTTC.

This sequence joins TRBV4-1 and TRBJ2-7; D uncertain. This CDR3 has 13 amino acids. Trimming took 1 base from V and 5 from J, leaving 9 bases between them. Germline CDR1 and CDR2: MGHRA and YSYEKL. CDR3 protein: CASSQANGHEQYF. The CDR3, as DNA: TGCGCCAGCAGCCAAGCGAACGGCCACGAGCAGTACTTC.

The chain recombines TRBV2 with TRBJ1-2; the D gene is possibly TRBD1 (5 bases). The CDR3 extends over 12 amino acids. Deletions cut 6 bases from V and 4 bases from J, with 9 bases between. CDR1 and CDR2 (germline): SNHLY, FYNNEI. CDR3 bases: TGTGCCAGCAGCGACAGAATCTATGGCTACACCTTC. Protein sequence: CASSDRIYGYTF.

The CDR3: CASRARGLRAGELFF. The CDR3 DNA sequence: TGTGCCAGTCGAGCTAGGGGCCTTCGCGCCGGGGAGCTGTTTTTT. The chain has TRBV7-2 and TRBJ2-2, with TRBD1 as a possible D gene (5 bases). V shed 9 bases and J shed 6 bases, with 20 bases lying between them. There are 15 residues in the CDR3. The germline gives CDR1 SGHTA, CDR2 FQGNSA.

In this sample, this clonotype turned up many times. The V and J genes are TRBV11-2 and TRBJ2-2; the D gene is possibly TRBD1 (6 bases). Germline V gives CDR1 SGHAT, CDR2 FQNNGV. Trimming pared 5 bases from V and 6 bases from J, leaving 16 bases between. The CDR3 runs to 15 residues. CDR3 in amino acids: CASSRNRVASGELFF. CDR3 nucleotide sequence: TGTGCCAGCAGCCGTAACAGGGTAGCGTCCGGGGAGCTGTTTTTT.

This clonotype was seen many times. The rearrangement uses TRBV28 and TRBJ2-5; tentative D call: TRBD1 (6 bases). CDR3 length: 17 residues. Germline assignment: CDR1 MDHEN and CDR2 SYDVKM. The V gene lost 2 bases and the J gene lost 0 bases, with 16 bases spanning the gap. For the CDR3, the DNA is TGTGCCAGCAGTTTAATTACGACAGGATCGTACCAAGAGACCCAGTACTTC. It yields the protein CASSLITTGSYQETQYF.

This clonotype has ten or more counts. The V call is TRBV12-3 or TRBV12-4, the J call TRBJ2-3; D unresolved. The V gene lost 0 bases and the J gene lost 7 bases, with 8 bases spanning the gap. The CDR3 has 13 amino acids. CDR3 nucleotide sequence: TGTGCCAGCAGTTTAGCGACTCCAAATACGCAGTATTTT. Its protein product is CASSLATPNTQYF.